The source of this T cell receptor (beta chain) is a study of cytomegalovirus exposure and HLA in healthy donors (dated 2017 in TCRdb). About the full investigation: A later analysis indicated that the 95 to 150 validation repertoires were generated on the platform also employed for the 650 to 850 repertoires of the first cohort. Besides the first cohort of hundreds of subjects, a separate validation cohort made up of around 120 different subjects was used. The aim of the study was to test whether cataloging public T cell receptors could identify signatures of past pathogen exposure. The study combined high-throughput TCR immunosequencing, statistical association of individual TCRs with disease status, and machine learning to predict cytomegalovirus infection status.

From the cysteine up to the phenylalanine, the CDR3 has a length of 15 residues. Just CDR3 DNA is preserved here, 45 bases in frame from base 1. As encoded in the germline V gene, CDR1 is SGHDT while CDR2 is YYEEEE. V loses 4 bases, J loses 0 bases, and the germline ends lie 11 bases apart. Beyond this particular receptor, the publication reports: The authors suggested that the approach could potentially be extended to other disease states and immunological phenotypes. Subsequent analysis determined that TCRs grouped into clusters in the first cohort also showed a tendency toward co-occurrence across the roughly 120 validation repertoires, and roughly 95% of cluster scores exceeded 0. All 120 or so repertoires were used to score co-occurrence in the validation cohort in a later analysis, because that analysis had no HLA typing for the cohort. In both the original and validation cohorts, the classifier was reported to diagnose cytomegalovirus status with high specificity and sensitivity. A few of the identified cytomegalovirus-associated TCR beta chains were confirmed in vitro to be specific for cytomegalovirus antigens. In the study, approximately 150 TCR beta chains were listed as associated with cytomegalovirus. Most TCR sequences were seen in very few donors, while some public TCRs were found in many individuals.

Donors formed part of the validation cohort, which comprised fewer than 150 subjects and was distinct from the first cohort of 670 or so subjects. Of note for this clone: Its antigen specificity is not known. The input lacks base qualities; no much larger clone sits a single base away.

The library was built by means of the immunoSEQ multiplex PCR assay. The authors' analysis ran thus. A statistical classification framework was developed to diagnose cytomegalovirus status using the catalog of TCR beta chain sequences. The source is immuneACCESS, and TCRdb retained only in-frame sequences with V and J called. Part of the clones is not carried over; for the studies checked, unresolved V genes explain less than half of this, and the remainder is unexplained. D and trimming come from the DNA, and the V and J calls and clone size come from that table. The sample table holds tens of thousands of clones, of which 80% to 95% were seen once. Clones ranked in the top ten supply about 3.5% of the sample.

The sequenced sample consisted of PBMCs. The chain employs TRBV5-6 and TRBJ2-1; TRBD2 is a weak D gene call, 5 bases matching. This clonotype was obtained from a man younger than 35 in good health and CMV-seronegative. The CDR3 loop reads CASSPGWTSYNEQFF. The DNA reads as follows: TGTGCCAGCAGCCCGGGGTGGACCTCCTACAATGAGCAGTTCTTC.